These T cell receptor beta chains were read from a single sample in a study of blood T cell repertoires in COVID-19. Method: immunoSEQ multiplex PCR; TCRdb's copy keeps in-frame clones and lacks some. There are some 80,000 clones in the sample; around 90% occur only once, and about 2.7% lies in the top ten. The sample comprised peripheral blood. Source of these receptors: a human donor in a cohort sampled during active COVID-19. Both conserved end residues are trimmed from each CDR3.

TRBV28	TRBJ1-3	ASSEDRVSGNTIY
TRBV7-2	TRBJ2-5	ASSLDLRETQY
TRBV3-1/TRBV3-2	TRBJ1-4	ASSQDPGGHEKLF
TRBV6-6	TRBJ2-2	ASSPAGTGDAGELF
TRBV6-2/TRBV6-3	TRBJ1-5	ASRPPGQPQH
TRBV30	TRBJ2-3	AWSEPGLAVSDTQY
TRBV10-3	TRBJ2-7	AISESATTYEQY
TRBV11-2	TRBJ2-2	ASRVLEGGKDRELF
TRBV28	TRBJ2-1	ASITTGSSYNEQF
TRBV7-9	TRBJ2-1	ASSQTGDLINEQF
TRBV27	TRBJ1-5	ASSNRDTNQPQH
TRBV4-2	TRBJ2-1	ASSHGGGNYNEQF
TRBV7-2	TRBJ2-5	ASSLGTGEETQY
TRBV5-1	TRBJ1-2	ASTGGGGGYT
TRBV4-1	TRBJ2-1	ASSQDRSPAVIPYNEQF
TRBV7-6	TRBJ1-5	ASSLSRGRGDQPQH
TRBV25-1	TRBJ2-7	ASSGLYYEQY
TRBV6-5	TRBJ1-1	ASRPLVSMNTEAF
TRBV30	TRBJ2-5	AWSPNRAQETQY
TRBV6-1	TRBJ2-7	ASSDPLGQGVYEQY
TRBV4-2	TRBJ2-1	ASSQDPGTSGDNEQF
TRBV11-2	TRBJ2-3	ASSLDGTSGMAGTQY
TRBV5-4	TRBJ2-7	ASSLGLAMAYEQY
TRBV10-3	TRBJ1-6	AISESTGWNSPLH
TRBV15	TRBJ2-3	ATSRPPGQGMDTQY
TRBV23-1	TRBJ1-4	ASSGTGYEKLF
TRBV7-8	TRBJ2-7	ASSLGGTGGAHEQY